This T cell receptor (beta chain) was recovered during a study of blood T cell repertoires in COVID-19. Study information: T cells, B-cell-depleted T cells, or PBMCs supplied cDNA or gDNA.

Method: immunoSEQ multiplex PCR; TCRdb's copy keeps in-frame clones and lacks some. The table lists approximately 150,000 clones, about 85% of them singletons. With V trimmed by 2 bases and J by 1 base, 4 bases remained unmatched. The CDR3 is made up of 17 amino acids. Germline V gives CDR1 SGDLS, CDR2 YYNGEE. The chain joins TRBV9 to TRBJ2-5; 14 bases fit TRBD2. The material sequenced was peripheral blood. The clonotype originates from a human donor with acute or convalescent COVID-19. The donor label of this sample is uncertain. The CDR3 region has the DNA TGTGCCAGCAGCGTTTCCGGGACTAGCGGGGGCCAAGAGACCCAGTACTTC. Amino acids: CASSVSGTSGGQETQYF.